This T cell receptor (beta chain) was sequenced in a study of T cell responses to AZD1222 COVID-19 vaccine. Study-level background: Researchers grouped second doses given at about 4 or about 12 weeks into one pool.

The CDR3 sequence is 13 residues long. The germline V and J ends were trimmed by 5 bases and 6 bases, with 14 bases remaining between them. Regarding the study as a whole: Close to half of all spike-specific TCRs reportedly target regions of the variants that are unmutated. The sample set comprised mostly white British donors with more females, and clonal diversity was possibly underestimated. At study baseline, merely six AZD1222 recipients were seropositive.

Sequenced by immunoSEQ multiplex PCR; TCRdb stores in-frame clones only, minus some. The sample holds 150,000 to 200,000 clones, roughly 90% seen once. Note on this clone: Its antigen is still unknown.

The receptor comes from an adult in good health. Sequencing was performed on peripheral blood, taken on day 0 of AZD1222 vaccination. This sequence joins TRBV12-3 or TRBV12-4 and TRBJ2-7; no definite D call. The chain's CDR3 is CASSPSRSAEQYF. The CDR3 DNA sequence: TGTGCCAGCAGTCCCTCTCGGTCGGCCGAGCAGTACTTC.